Described below is a single TCR beta chain sequence and its context. Its antigen is as yet unknown. The data were obtained in a study of beta chain features in type 1 diabetes. Points from the study as a whole: Moderate yet significant TCRB CDR3 shortening was seen in Type 1 diabetes patients in all four CD4+ subsets. There were fewer insertions and more deletions at the VDJ junctions of type 1 diabetes patients.

The whole isolated RNA underwent reverse transcription, so sequencing captured expressed TCRB transcripts. Libraries were prepared by immunoSEQ multiplex PCR; TCRdb keeps only in-frame clonotypes and omits some of them. The sample shows a few hundred thousand clones, approximately 15% of them seen only once. A single heparinised blood sample, averaging approximately 100 mL, was obtained per donor. The sample consisted of naive CD4+ T cells from blood. The TCR was taken from a young woman with type 1 diabetes.

CDR3 amino acids: CASKYGYEQYF. Here the CDR3 DNA reads TGTGCCAGCAAATACGGGTACGAGCAGTACTTC. The chain has TRBV2 and TRBJ2-7; no clear D. Trimming removed 7 bases at V and 4 bases at J, with 8 bases between. There are 11 residues in the CDR3. CDR1 is SNHLY and CDR2 is FYNNEI in the germline V gene.